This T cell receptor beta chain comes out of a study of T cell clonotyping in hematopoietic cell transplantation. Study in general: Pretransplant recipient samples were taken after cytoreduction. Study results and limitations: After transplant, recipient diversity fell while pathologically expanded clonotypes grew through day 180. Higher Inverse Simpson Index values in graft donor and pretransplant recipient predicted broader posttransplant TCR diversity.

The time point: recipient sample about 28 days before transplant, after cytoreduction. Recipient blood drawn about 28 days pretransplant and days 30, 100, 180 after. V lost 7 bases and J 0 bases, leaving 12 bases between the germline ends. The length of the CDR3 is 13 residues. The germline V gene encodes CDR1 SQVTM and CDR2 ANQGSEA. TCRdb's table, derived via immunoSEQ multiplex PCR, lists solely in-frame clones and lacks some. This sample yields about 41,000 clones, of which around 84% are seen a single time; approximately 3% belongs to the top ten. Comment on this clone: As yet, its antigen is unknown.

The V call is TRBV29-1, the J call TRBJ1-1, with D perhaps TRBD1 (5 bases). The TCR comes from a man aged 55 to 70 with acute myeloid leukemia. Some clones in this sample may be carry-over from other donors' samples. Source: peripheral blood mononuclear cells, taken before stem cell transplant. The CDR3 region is CSGYTGVNTEAFF. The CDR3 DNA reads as TGCAGCGGGTACACAGGAGTGAACACTGAAGCTTTCTTT.